This T cell receptor beta chain was documented in a study of cytomegalovirus exposure and HLA in healthy donors. General study results and limits: Among the most significant clusters, several appeared linked to common viral pathogens in a later analysis.

The PCR was carried out with 60 Vbeta primers and 13 Jbeta primers. Sequencing was performed with immunoSEQ multiplex PCR; in TCRdb, only in-frame clones are kept and a portion is missing. The data show approximately 140,000 clones, 79% seen once. The CDR3 contains 15 residues. The germline V gene has CDR1 PRHDT and CDR2 FYEKMQ (reference sequence). Trimming took off 0 bases at V and 2 bases at J, with 7 bases between the two ends. In regard to this clone: Its antigen remains unidentified.

What was sequenced was PBMCs. The source is a female donor in good health and CMV-seronegative. This chain connects TRBV13 to TRBJ2-2, with TRBD1 as a possible D gene (5 bases). The CDR3 protein is CASSLGTVNTGELFF. DNA of the CDR3: TGTGCCAGCAGCTTAGGGACAGTTAACACCGGGGAGCTGTTTTTT.